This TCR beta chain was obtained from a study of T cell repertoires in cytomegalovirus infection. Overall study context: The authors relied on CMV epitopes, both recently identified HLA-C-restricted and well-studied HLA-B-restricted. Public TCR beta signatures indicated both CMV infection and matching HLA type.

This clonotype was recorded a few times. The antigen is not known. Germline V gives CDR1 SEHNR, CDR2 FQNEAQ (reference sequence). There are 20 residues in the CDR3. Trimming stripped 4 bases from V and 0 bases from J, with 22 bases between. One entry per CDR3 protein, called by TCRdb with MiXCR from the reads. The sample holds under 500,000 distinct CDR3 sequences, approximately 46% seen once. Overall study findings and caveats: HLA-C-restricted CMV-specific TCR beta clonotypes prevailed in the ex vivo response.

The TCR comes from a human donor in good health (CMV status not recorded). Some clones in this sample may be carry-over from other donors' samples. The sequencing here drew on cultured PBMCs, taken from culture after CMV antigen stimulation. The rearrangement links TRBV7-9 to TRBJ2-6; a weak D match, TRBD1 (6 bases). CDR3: CASSSNSGTQNRSGANVLTF. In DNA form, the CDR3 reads TGTGCCAGCAGCTCTAACTCCGGGACACAGAACCGCTCTGGGGCCAACGTCCTGACTTTC.